This TCR beta chain stems from a study of shared clonotypes between healthy human individuals (dated by TCRdb to 2018 to 2021). Some background on the complete study: A few men and two women, aged 18 to 49 years, made up the cohort. Different laboratories and diverse techniques were used to prepare libraries and sequence TCR repertoires, to increase sequencing depth and limit assay-specific biases. For each donor, CD4 naive and CD4 memory were each run on three plates, CD8 naive on two plates, and CD8 memory on one plate. Between about 0.94 and 8.9 billion PBMCs per donor were obtained by leukapheresis. To estimate repertoire size and how much clonotype sharing occurs between individuals, the study deeply sequenced the blood TCR repertoires of five or six healthy adults.

Study-level results and caveats: Sharing across a few donors was observed for about 5% of naive CD4, over 3% of naive CD8, 2% to 2.5% of memory CD4, and around 0.42% of memory CD8 clonotypes. Naive subsets generally had larger estimated clonotype richness than memory subsets. Even with the large sequencing depth, rarefaction of the sorted-subset datasets indicated that sequencing was incomplete. Sampling was limited to blood, and TCR repertoires in tissue likely differ from TCR repertoires in blood. Compared with non-shared clonotypes, the clonotypes found in all four sorted-subset donors had higher generation probabilities. Because the study included a small number of donors, the genetic and exposure-history diversity represented was limited. Based on pairwise subsampling, the degree of clonotype sharing among donors was expected to be affected by sequencing depth.

Comments on this clone: It has no known antigen specificity. The sample holds no much larger clone one base away, and base qualities are not on file.

TCR CDR3 regions were amplified from genomic DNA by multiplex PCR using the deep immunoSEQ assay. For each cell subset, the extracted genomic DNA was distributed evenly across all wells of several immunoSEQ 96-well plates, and each plate served as one replicate. For sorted subsets, each replicate PCR was loaded with approximately 190 ng genomic DNA, equivalent to 30,000 or so T cell genomes. The purified libraries were quantified using a Qubit 3.0 fluorometer, sized with a Bioanalyzer 2100, and then quantified again using the KAPA Library Quantification kit. Each immunoSEQ 96-well plate was sequenced on its own single-read 150-cycle Illumina NextSeq 550 flow cell. As for the original processing: Because the immunoSEQ output held only junctional sequences and lacked quality scores, the filtering could not match the filtering applied to full-length reads. Sequences were annotated with PyIR, a Python wrapper for IgBLAST v1.9, using IMGT germline references to assign V/J genes and CDR3. Reads were removed for weak V/J assignments (E-value above 1e-6), missing CDR3, stop codons, out-of-frame junctions, or ambiguous translated residues. V3J clonotypes were defined as sequences sharing an identical inferred V gene, J gene, and CDR3 amino acid sequence. To compute the percentage overlap between repertoires, the number of shared unique clonotypes was divided by the size of the smaller repertoire. Three approaches were used to assess repertoire richness: RTK rarefaction, the Chao1 estimator, and Recon v2.1 estimates of unobserved clonotypes. For all TCRbeta clonotypes obtained by the gDNA method from several donors, generation probabilities were computed with OLGA. Not all clones reach the TCRdb copy of this immuneACCESS table, which keeps in-frame sequences only. Checked studies attribute under half of the gap to unresolved V genes and leave the rest unexplained. From that table come the V and J calls and clone size; the DNA was used to work out D and trimming. The sample has approximately 530,000 clones on record, about 96% of them singletons. The top ten constitute nearly 0.065% of the sample.

Healthy HIV-negative adults with no recently reported acute infections or vaccinations were included as donors. Every donor was a Caucasian adult living in Nashville, Tennessee, USA. CD4+ T cells were enriched by magnetic negative selection, after which naive cells were positively selected on CD45RA and the negative fraction was taken as the memory subset. After blood collection by leukapheresis, PBMCs were isolated using Ficoll-Histopaque density gradient centrifugation and then cryopreserved in the vapor phase of liquid nitrogen. Purity and quantity of every magnetically sorted T cell population were checked by analytical flow cytometry. Genomic DNA was isolated from every sorted fraction and measured by UV absorbance on a Nanodrop 2000c. From a lookup of the germline V gene (reference sequence), CDR1 and CDR2 are MNHNY and SVGAGI. From cysteine to phenylalanine, the CDR3 is 12 amino acids long. Only the CDR3 part of the read is kept: 36 bases, read in frame from the first base.

The receptor's source is a woman aged 30 to 39 in good health. The material sequenced was naive CD4+ T cells sorted from blood. This sample's cell subset or site label indicates: CD45RA+ positively selected. The rearrangement joined TRBV6-6 to TRBJ1-4, and possibly TRBD1, on 5 matching bases. In nucleotides, the sequence is TGTGCAACCGGGGGGGAGGGTGAAAAACTGTTTTTT. This translates into CATGGEGEKLFF.